This TCR beta chain originates from a study of beta chain features in type 1 diabetes. Study overall: Analysis included 100 million to 110 million sorted cells drawn from all samples. General study points: All four CD4+ subsets from Type 1 diabetes patients carried moderately but significantly shorter TCRB CDR3s. Naive, central memory and Treg TCRB repertoires seemed to resemble each other more closely in patients than they did in healthy donors.

Every bit of the isolated RNA underwent reverse transcription, so sequencing read expressed TCRB transcripts. Read counts averaged approximately 3.3 million for samples of naive, central memory and regulatory T cells. Libraries were prepared by immunoSEQ multiplex PCR; TCRdb keeps only in-frame clonotypes and omits some of them. The sample lists about 340,000 clones; about a tenth were seen once. Concerning this clone: Its antigen is unknown.

Germline loops: CDR1 GTSNPN, CDR2 SVGIG (reference sequence). The CDR3 extends over 14 amino acids. J gave up 4 bases and V 6 bases, and 8 bases lay outside the gene matches. All of the sorted populations showed purity greater than 98%. This sequence was found in a man aged 30 to 45 with type 1 diabetes. The sequenced material came from central memory CD4+ T cells from blood. This rearrangement joins TRBV30 to TRBJ1-2, with TRBD1 identical over 10 bases. CDR3 sequence reads: CACLRDRGGYGYTF. CDR3 in DNA: TGTGCCTGCCTACGGGACAGGGGTGGCTATGGCTACACCTTC.